This T cell receptor (beta chain) comes out of a study of cytomegalovirus exposure and HLA in healthy donors. This clone has a handful of counts. What it binds is unknown. Whole-study findings and limits: By HLA locus, TCR association rates varied in a later analysis, with DRB1 showing the most and HLA-C the fewest. Later, an analysis found that common viral pathogens appeared to be linked with several of the most significant clusters. A highly shared variant cluster was judged a likely technical artifact.

With 60 Vbeta and 13 Jbeta primers, the PCR was carried out. Here immunoSEQ multiplex PCR was the method, and the copy in TCRdb shows in-frame clones only, minus some. The sample carries 140,000 or so clones, approximately 79% recorded once. CDR3 size: 13 residues. The ends were cut back, 1 base at V and 4 bases at J, with 7 bases in the middle. CDR1 and CDR2 (germline): SEHNR, FQNEAQ (reference sequence). This TCR derives from a man aged 18 to 29 in good health and CMV-seropositive. The sequenced sample was PBMCs. This chain joins TRBV7-9 and TRBJ1-1; no clear D gene. The CDR3 sequence: CASSLVAGTEAFF. The CDR3 nucleotides are TGTGCCAGCAGCTTAGTTGCCGGCACTGAAGCTTTCTTT.